A selection of T cell receptor beta chains follows, all from one sample in a study of cytomegalovirus exposure and HLA in healthy donors. The table came from immunoSEQ multiplex PCR; TCRdb's copy has only in-frame clones and leaves some out. In the table there are approximately 100,000 clones, approximately 93% of which are singletons. Sequenced material: PBMCs. These receptors came from a woman aged 25 to 39 in good health and CMV-seropositive. Each CDR3 is given with its conserved first and last residue. D genes are given only for firm matches. Clone size, where shown, is once, few, many, or a class for clones that have expanded.

clone size: NA; J gene: TRBJ1-1; V gene: TRBV5-4; D gene: TRBD1; CDR3 protein: CASSPGQGGYTEAFF; CDR3 DNA: TGTGCCAGCAGCCCAGGACAGGGGGGGTACACTGAAGCTTTCTTT
clone size: NA; J gene: TRBJ1-2; V gene: TRBV6-6; D gene: TRBD1; CDR3 protein: CASSYSWDSFYGYTF; CDR3 DNA: TGTGCCAGCAGTTACTCTTGGGACAGTTTCTATGGCTACACCTTC
clone size: NA; J gene: TRBJ1-1; V gene: TRBV6-5; D gene: NA; CDR3 protein: CASSPPSGGTFF; CDR3 DNA: TGTGCCAGCAGCCCGCCCTCCGGGGGGACTTTCTTT
clone size: NA; J gene: TRBJ2-7; V gene: TRBV18; D gene: TRBD1; CDR3 protein: CASSYGTGSSYEQYF; CDR3 DNA: TGTGCCAGCTCCTATGGGACAGGGTCTTCCTACGAGCAGTACTTC
clone size: NA; J gene: TRBJ2-5; V gene: TRBV29-1; D gene: TRBD1; CDR3 protein: CSALQGPETQYF; CDR3 DNA: TGCAGCGCGTTACAGGGGCCCGAGACCCAGTACTTC
clone size: NA; J gene: TRBJ2-5; V gene: TRBV27; D gene: TRBD1; CDR3 protein: CASSFRTGGETQYF; CDR3 DNA: TGTGCCAGCAGTTTTCGGACAGGGGGCGAGACCCAGTACTTC
clone size: few; J gene: TRBJ2-7; V gene: TRBV2; D gene: NA; CDR3 protein: CASTQMESSYEQYF; CDR3 DNA: TGTGCCAGCACCCAAATGGAGAGCTCCTACGAGCAGTACTTC
clone size: NA; J gene: TRBJ2-7; V gene: TRBV5-5; D gene: NA; CDR3 protein: CASSLDHTYEQYF; CDR3 DNA: TGTGCCAGCAGCTTGGACCACACGTACGAGCAGTACTTC
clone size: NA; J gene: TRBJ1-1; V gene: TRBV28; D gene: NA; CDR3 protein: CASSLRLVLKTEAFF; CDR3 DNA: TGTGCCAGCAGTTTGAGGCTAGTTCTGAAGACTGAAGCTTTCTTT
clone size: NA; J gene: TRBJ2-2; V gene: TRBV5-4; D gene: TRBD2; CDR3 protein: CASSSGLAATGELFF; CDR3 DNA: TGTGCCAGCAGCTCGGGACTAGCGGCCACCGGGGAGCTGTTTTTT
clone size: NA; J gene: TRBJ1-4; V gene: TRBV30; D gene: NA; CDR3 protein: CALDIAGGEKLFF; CDR3 DNA: TGTGCCCTCGACATTGCTGGTGGGGAAAAACTGTTTTTT
clone size: NA; J gene: TRBJ1-1; V gene: TRBV7-2; D gene: NA; CDR3 protein: CASSYGTGTEAFF; CDR3 DNA: TGTGCCAGCAGCTATGGGACTGGCACTGAAGCTTTCTTT
clone size: NA; J gene: TRBJ2-1; V gene: TRBV7-3; D gene: NA; CDR3 protein: CASSFAGPDLSSYNEQFF; CDR3 DNA: TGTGCCAGCAGCTTCGCGGGACCCGACTTAAGCTCCTACAATGAGCAGTTCTTC
clone size: NA; J gene: TRBJ2-1; V gene: TRBV30; D gene: NA; CDR3 protein: CAWSRGLSYNEQFF; CDR3 DNA: TGTGCCTGGAGTCGCGGGTTATCCTACAATGAGCAGTTCTTC
clone size: NA; J gene: TRBJ2-5; V gene: TRBV6-4; D gene: TRBD2; CDR3 protein: CARESGRRLAGVETQYF; CDR3 DNA: TGTGCCAGGGAATCGGGAAGGAGGTTAGCGGGAGTAGAGACCCAGTACTTC
clone size: NA; J gene: TRBJ2-1; V gene: TRBV30; D gene: TRBD2; CDR3 protein: CAWSLREGLMQFF; CDR3 DNA: TGTGCCTGGTCGTTAAGGGAGGGCCTCATGCAGTTCTTC
clone size: NA; J gene: TRBJ1-4; V gene: TRBV5-5; D gene: TRBD1; CDR3 protein: CASRPRQGWEKLFF; CDR3 DNA: TGTGCCAGCAGACCAAGACAGGGTTGGGAAAAACTGTTTTTT
clone size: NA; J gene: TRBJ2-1; V gene: TRBV11-3; D gene: TRBD2; CDR3 protein: CASSLRPPSGGSYNEQFF; CDR3 DNA: TGTGCCAGCAGCCTACGCCCCCCTAGCGGGGGATCCTACAATGAGCAGTTCTTC
clone size: NA; J gene: TRBJ2-7; V gene: TRBV28; D gene: TRBD1; CDR3 protein: CASSSPGQGTYYEQYF; CDR3 DNA: TGTGCCAGCAGTTCCCCGGGACAGGGGACATACTACGAGCAGTACTTC
clone size: NA; J gene: TRBJ1-1; V gene: TRBV28; D gene: NA; CDR3 protein: CASSSLGAWGRRDTEAFF; CDR3 DNA: TGTGCCAGCAGTTCATTAGGGGCCTGGGGGCGGCGAGACACTGAAGCTTTCTTT
clone size: NA; J gene: TRBJ2-7; V gene: TRBV7-2; D gene: NA; CDR3 protein: CASSRRSSYEQYF; CDR3 DNA: TGTGCCAGCAGCCGTAGGAGCTCCTACGAGCAGTACTTC
clone size: NA; J gene: TRBJ2-7; V gene: TRBV7-2; D gene: TRBD2; CDR3 protein: CASSGRPGLAGVSSYEQYF; CDR3 DNA: TGTGCCAGCAGCGGCCGCCCGGGACTAGCGGGAGTGAGCTCCTACGAGCAGTACTTC
clone size: NA; J gene: TRBJ1-3; V gene: TRBV7-6; D gene: TRBD1; CDR3 protein: CASSPTGGDYHSGNTIYF; CDR3 DNA: TGTGCCAGCAGCCCTACAGGGGGGGACTATCACTCTGGAAACACCATATATTTT
clone size: few; J gene: TRBJ2-7; V gene: TRBV2; D gene: NA; CDR3 protein: CASRGDGYEQYF; CDR3 DNA: TGTGCCAGCAGAGGAGACGGCTACGAGCAGTACTTC
clone size: NA; J gene: TRBJ1-5; V gene: TRBV28; D gene: TRBD1; CDR3 protein: CASSRDRVLGNQPQHF; CDR3 DNA: TGTGCCAGCAGTCGGGACAGGGTCCTCGGCAATCAGCCCCAGCATTTT
clone size: NA; J gene: TRBJ2-7; V gene: TRBV29-1; D gene: TRBD2; CDR3 protein: CSVEDAEREGQFGEQYF; CDR3 DNA: TGCAGCGTTGAAGATGCCGAGCGGGAGGGCCAGTTCGGCGAGCAGTACTTC
clone size: once; J gene: TRBJ2-1; V gene: TRBV11-1; D gene: TRBD2; CDR3 protein: CASSLVWRGGQNEQFF; CDR3 DNA: TGTGCCAGCAGCTTAGTTTGGCGGGGGGGGCAAAATGAGCAGTTCTTC
clone size: few; J gene: TRBJ1-3; V gene: TRBV21-1; D gene: NA; CDR3 protein: CASSLPGGSSGNTIYF; CDR3 DNA: TGTGCCAGCAGCTTACCAGGAGGATCCTCTGGAAACACCATATATTTT
clone size: NA; J gene: TRBJ1-5; V gene: TRBV6-1; D gene: NA; CDR3 protein: CASRMGGNQPQHF; CDR3 DNA: TGTGCCAGCAGGATGGGGGGAAATCAGCCCCAGCATTTT
clone size: NA; J gene: TRBJ2-5; V gene: TRBV15; D gene: NA; CDR3 protein: CATRRGGAGRETQYF; CDR3 DNA: TGTGCCACCAGAAGGGGGGGGGCTGGCAGAGAGACCCAGTACTTC
clone size: NA; J gene: TRBJ2-3; V gene: TRBV4-2; D gene: TRBD1; CDR3 protein: CASSQVRGQDTQYF; CDR3 DNA: TGTGCCAGCAGCCAAGTCAGGGGGCAAGATACGCAGTATTTT
clone size: NA; J gene: TRBJ2-1; V gene: TRBV11-2; D gene: NA; CDR3 protein: CASSPEAGFNNEQFF; CDR3 DNA: TGTGCCAGCAGTCCCGAGGCGGGATTCAACAATGAGCAGTTCTTC
clone size: NA; J gene: TRBJ2-7; V gene: TRBV28; D gene: TRBD2; CDR3 protein: CASSLAGGAYEQYF; CDR3 DNA: TGTGCCAGCAGTCTAGCGGGAGGAGCCTACGAGCAGTACTTC
clone size: NA; J gene: TRBJ1-1; V gene: TRBV2; D gene: NA; CDR3 protein: CASSESRNTEAFF; CDR3 DNA: TGTGCCAGCAGTGAAAGCCGGAACACTGAAGCTTTCTTT
clone size: NA; J gene: TRBJ2-7; V gene: TRBV27; D gene: NA; CDR3 protein: CASSPGTAGGNEQYF; CDR3 DNA: TGTGCCAGCAGTCCGGGGACAGCGGGTGGGAACGAGCAGTACTTC
clone size: NA; J gene: TRBJ2-7; V gene: TRBV19; D gene: NA; CDR3 protein: CASSLGSWAYEQYF; CDR3 DNA: TGTGCCAGTAGTCTGGGCAGCTGGGCCTACGAGCAGTACTTC
clone size: NA; J gene: TRBJ2-1; V gene: TRBV10-3; D gene: TRBD2; CDR3 protein: CAISEIQPGTSGRREQFF; CDR3 DNA: TGTGCCATCAGTGAGATCCAACCCGGGACTAGCGGGAGAAGGGAGCAGTTCTTC
clone size: NA; J gene: TRBJ2-2; V gene: TRBV9; D gene: TRBD2; CDR3 protein: CASSLLAGGPGTGELFF; CDR3 DNA: TGTGCCAGCAGCTTGCTAGCGGGAGGGCCAGGGACCGGGGAGCTGTTTTTT
clone size: few; J gene: TRBJ2-2; V gene: TRBV9; D gene: TRBD2; CDR3 protein: CASGQLAGATGELFF; CDR3 DNA: TGTGCCAGCGGCCAACTAGCGGGAGCCACCGGGGAGCTGTTTTTT
clone size: NA; J gene: TRBJ2-5; V gene: TRBV19; D gene: NA; CDR3 protein: CASSMLHISKGSETQYF; CDR3 DNA: TGTGCCAGTAGTATGCTCCATATTAGCAAGGGGTCAGAGACCCAGTACTTC
clone size: NA; J gene: TRBJ1-1; V gene: TRBV27; D gene: NA; CDR3 protein: CASTFGSWNTEAFF; CDR3 DNA: TGTGCCAGCACTTTTGGCTCCTGGAACACTGAAGCTTTCTTT
clone size: NA; J gene: TRBJ2-1; V gene: TRBV7-2; D gene: NA; CDR3 protein: CASSSEVGLNNEQFF; CDR3 DNA: TGTGCCAGCAGCTCCGAAGTCGGACTAAACAATGAGCAGTTCTTC
clone size: NA; J gene: TRBJ2-7; V gene: TRBV25-1; D gene: TRBD2; CDR3 protein: CASSELAGGPVRWEQYF; CDR3 DNA: TGTGCCAGCAGTGAACTAGCGGGAGGGCCGGTACGTTGGGAGCAGTACTTC
clone size: NA; J gene: TRBJ1-3; V gene: TRBV28; D gene: NA; CDR3 protein: CASSSAGNTIYF; CDR3 DNA: TGTGCCAGTTCTTCAGCTGGAAACACCATATATTTT
clone size: NA; J gene: TRBJ1-5; V gene: TRBV28; D gene: TRBD1; CDR3 protein: CASSPTGNQPQHF; CDR3 DNA: TGTGCCAGCAGCCCGACAGGGAATCAGCCCCAGCATTTT
clone size: NA; J gene: TRBJ2-7; V gene: TRBV5-4; D gene: TRBD1; CDR3 protein: CASSNRGPYEQYF; CDR3 DNA: TGTGCCAGCAGCAACAGGGGACCGTACGAGCAGTACTTC
clone size: few; J gene: TRBJ1-4; V gene: TRBV5-1; D gene: NA; CDR3 protein: CASSLGQLNEKLFF; CDR3 DNA: TGCGCCAGCAGCTTAGGACAGCTCAATGAAAAACTGTTTTTT
clone size: NA; J gene: TRBJ2-7; V gene: TRBV11-3; D gene: TRBD2; CDR3 protein: CASSPGLAGVYEQYF; CDR3 DNA: TGTGCCAGCAGCCCGGGACTAGCGGGAGTCTACGAGCAGTACTTC
clone size: NA; J gene: TRBJ2-7; V gene: TRBV30; D gene: TRBD2; CDR3 protein: CAWSEGLAGDGEQYF; CDR3 DNA: TGTGCCTGGAGTGAAGGACTAGCGGGAGACGGCGAGCAGTACTTC
clone size: NA; J gene: TRBJ2-3; V gene: TRBV7-2; D gene: NA; CDR3 protein: CASSLRAASLDLTQYF; CDR3 DNA: TGTGCCAGCAGCTTAAGAGCGGCTAGCTTAGATTTGACGCAGTATTTT
clone size: NA; J gene: TRBJ2-7; V gene: TRBV7-2; D gene: TRBD2; CDR3 protein: CASSPSGKVAYEQYF; CDR3 DNA: TGTGCCAGCAGCCCAAGCGGGAAGGTCGCCTACGAGCAGTACTTC
clone size: NA; J gene: TRBJ1-1; V gene: TRBV7-8; D gene: NA; CDR3 protein: CASSLAESGNTEAFF; CDR3 DNA: TGTGCCAGCAGCTTAGCTGAGTCGGGGAACACTGAAGCTTTCTTT
clone size: once; J gene: TRBJ1-3; V gene: TRBV6-5; D gene: TRBD1; CDR3 protein: CASSLGQGAGNTIYF; CDR3 DNA: TGTGCCAGCAGTTTAGGACAGGGTGCTGGAAACACCATATATTTT